The clone carrying this T cell receptor (beta chain) was seen ten or more times. What it binds is not known. TCRdb reprocessed the reads via MiXCR and lists one record per CDR3 protein. Seen here are under 250,000 distinct CDR3 sequences, roughly an eighth observed once, and the top ten hold 1.5% to 2%. The sample belongs to a study of T cell repertoires in cytomegalovirus infection. Study at large: A matching HLA type, together with CMV infection, was signaled by public TCR beta signatures.

V dropped 8 bases and J dropped 2 bases, with 13 bases sitting between them. CDR3 length: 14 amino acids. CDR1 is SGHAT and CDR2 is FQNNGV in the germline V gene. Study outcomes and limitations: HLA-C-restricted CMV-specific TCR beta clonotypes prevailed in the ex vivo response. Summed public TCR beta family frequency identified CMV carriers bearing the relevant HLA.

The sequenced sample consisted of PBMCs. The sequence came from a human donor in good health (CMV status not recorded). Some clones in this sample may be carry-over from other donors' samples. V and J are TRBV11-2 and TRBJ1-3; D perhaps matches TRBD1 (6 bases). CDR3 sequence reads: CASGQLLPGNTIYF. As DNA, the CDR3 is TGTGCCAGCGGACAGTTGCTCCCTGGAAACACCATATATTTT.